Below are 16 T cell receptor beta chains sequenced from a single sample in a study of shared clonotypes between healthy human individuals. Sequencing used immunoSEQ multiplex PCR; TCRdb keeps in-frame clones, though not all of them. This sample yields about 2 million clones, of which 85% to 95% are seen a single time; roughly 0.13% belongs to the top ten. Sequencing was carried out using naive CD4+ T cells sorted from blood. Specified subset: CD45RA+ positively selected. The origin of the receptors is a man aged 18 to 29 in good health.

To note about this clone: Other DNA sequences in this specimen translate into the identical CDR3. The genes are TRBV30 and TRBJ1-1, with TRBD1 as a possible D gene (5 bases). The germline V gene encodes CDR1 GTSNPN and CDR2 SVGIG (reference sequence). Trimming took off 1 base at V and 1 base at J, with 7 bases between the two ends. The CDR3 sequence is 13 residues long. The CDR3: CAWSGGGNTEAFF. CDR3 DNA sequence: TGTGCCTGGAGTGGCGGGGGGAACACTGAAGCTTTCTTT. The variable domain in full, with the rest retrieved from reference TRBV30 and TRBJ1-1, is SQTIHQWPATLVQPVGSPLSLECTVEGTSNPNLYWYRQAAGRGLQLLFYSVGIGQISSEVPQNLSASRPQDRQFILSSKKLLLSDSGFYLCAWSGGGNTEAFFGQGTRLTVV.

The chain carries TRBV7-3 and TRBJ1-1, with TRBD1 as a possible D gene (6 bases). V lost 0 bases and J lost 3, with 8 bases in between. The CDR3 length is 14 residues. CDR1 and CDR2 from the germline V gene are SGHTA and FQGTGA. The CDR3 DNA reads as TGTGCCAGCAGCTTAACAGGGGGAGACACTGAAGCTTTCTTT. This encodes CASSLTGGDTEAFF.

As for this clone: A much larger clone lies a single base off, so this may be a read error. The rearrangement links TRBV7-9 to TRBJ2-7; 7 bases align to TRBD2. The V gene's germline CDR1 is SEHNR and CDR2 FQNEAQ (reference sequence). The CDR3 sequence is 15 residues long. V dropped 1 base and J dropped 6; count of bases not matched to a gene: 9. The DNA for the CDR3 is TGTGCCAGCAGCTTAGAGCGGGAAGCGGTGTGCGAGCAGTACTTC. Amino acids: CASSLEREAVCEQYF.

The chain is built from TRBV6-6 and TRBJ1-1; D unresolved. The V gene lost 6 bases and the J gene lost 3 bases, with 17 bases spanning the gap. Germline assignment: CDR1 MNHNY and CDR2 SVGAGI (reference sequence). The CDR3 contains 15 residues. The CDR3 DNA reads as TGTGCCAGCAGCCCGGGCCAAGCTAGGCACACTGAAGCTTTCTTT. Its translation is CASSPGQARHTEAFF.

This chain joins TRBV7-8 and TRBJ1-6; 7 bases agree with TRBD1. With V trimmed by 1 base and J by 5 bases, 5 bases remained unmatched. Germline assignment: CDR1 SGHVS and CDR2 FQNEAQ. The CDR3 covers 16 residues. The CDR3 loop reads CASSLGGTANNSPLHF. CDR3 sequence (DNA): TGTGCCAGCAGCTTAGGGGGGACAGCCAATAATTCACCCCTCCACTTT.

This sequence joins TRBV18 and TRBJ1-2; D not certain. In germline, CDR1 is KGHSH, CDR2 LQKENI. The germline V and J ends were trimmed by 3 bases and 3 bases, with 8 bases remaining between them. The CDR3 is made up of 13 amino acids. CDR3 in DNA: TGTGCCAGCTCACCCCCGCTGTACTATGGCTACACCTTC. This encodes CASSPPLYYGYTF.

The chain couples TRBV5-1 to TRBJ2-7; TRBD2 aligns across 10 bases. With 1 base clipped from V and 0 bases from J, the junction kept 7 bases outside the gene matches. This CDR3 has 17 residues. The V gene's germline CDR1 is SGHRS and CDR2 YFSETQ. CDR3 DNA sequence: TGCGCCAGCAGCTTGCGACGTGGGACTAGCGTCTCCTACGAGCAGTACTTC. Residues: CASSLRRGTSVSYEQYF.

This chain connects TRBV30 to TRBJ2-2; D is unclear. With 3 bases removed from V and 8 bases from J, the gap between germline ends came to 13 bases. Per germline, CDR1 GTSNPN and CDR2 SVGIG (reference sequence). The CDR3 sequence is 13 residues long. The CDR3 loop reads CAWRLAATGELFF. CDR3 in DNA: TGTGCCTGGAGGCTCGCCGCGACAGGGGAGCTGTTTTTT.

This chain connects TRBV6-1 to TRBJ1-1; 7 nucleotides align to TRBD1. The CDR3 runs to 17 residues. Germline V lookup: CDR1 MNHNS, CDR2 SASEGT. With 2 bases clipped from V and 1 base from J, the junction kept 10 bases outside the gene matches. Here the CDR3 DNA reads TGTGCCAGCAGTGAAATACTAACAGGGGTCGAGAACACTGAAGCTTTCTTT. Translating gives CASSEILTGVENTEAFF.

J is TRBJ1-1 and V is TRBV7-3, with TRBD1 matching 7 bases. The V segment lost 5 bases and the J segment 4 bases; nucleotides outside the gene matches: 7. The CDR3 is 14 amino acids. Germline V lookup: CDR1 SGHTA, CDR2 FQGTGA. CDR3 nucleotides: TGTGCCAGCAGCCCACAGGGGTGGTCCACTGAAGCTTTCTTT. This gives the protein CASSPQGWSTEAFF.

The chain joins TRBV28 to TRBJ1-2, with D possibly being TRBD1 (6 bases). The germline V and J ends were trimmed by 4 bases and 3 bases, with 15 bases remaining between them. The CDR3 extends over 15 amino acids. The germline V gene encodes CDR1 MDHEN and CDR2 SYDVKM. CDR3 sequence reads: CASSSRQGGHYGYTF. The CDR3 nucleotides are TGTGCCAGCAGTTCCCGACAAGGGGGTCACTATGGCTACACCTTC.

J is TRBJ2-2 and V is TRBV18; the D gene is possibly TRBD1 (6 bases). There are 14 residues in the CDR3. Trimming removed 2 bases from V and 5 bases from J, with 9 bases in between. The V gene's germline CDR1 is KGHSH and CDR2 LQKENI. The CDR3 sequence: CASSPRQETGELFF. For the CDR3, the DNA is TGTGCCAGCTCACCAAGACAGGAAACCGGGGAGCTGTTTTTT.

The chain joins TRBV5-6 to TRBJ1-6, with 9 bases identical to TRBD1. V lost 4 bases and J lost 5; bases outside the gene matches: 13. There are 18 residues in the CDR3. CDR1 is SGHDT and CDR2 is YYEEEE in the germline V gene. CDR3 amino acids: CASSPFTDRDRDNSPLHF. In DNA form, the CDR3 reads TGTGCCAGCAGCCCGTTTACGGACCGGGACAGGGATAATTCACCCCTCCACTTT.

The V call is TRBV6-6, the J call TRBJ1-6, with D perhaps TRBD1 (5 bases). CDR1 and CDR2 from the germline V gene are MNHNY and SVGAGI (reference sequence). V was shortened by 6 bases and J by 0 bases, with 12 bases between the two germline ends. This CDR3 comprises 16 residues. The chain's CDR3 is CASSHGGISYNSPLHF. The CDR3, as DNA: TGTGCCAGCAGCCACGGGGGGATCTCCTATAATTCACCCCTCCACTTT.

The chain joins TRBV11-3 to TRBJ2-1; D gene ambiguous. V was pared by 0 bases and J by 6 bases, with 6 bases between. In germline, CDR1 is SGHNT, CDR2 YENEEA. The CDR3 runs to 13 residues. The CDR3 loop is CASSLDGSNEQFF. In DNA, the CDR3 is TGTGCCAGCAGCTTAGACGGTTCCAATGAGCAGTTCTTC.

The chain carries TRBV14 and TRBJ1-1; TRBD1 matches 7 bases. The CDR3 loop spans 16 amino acids. Unmatched junction bases numbered 6, after V lost 1 base and J lost 1 base. Germline V gene sequence: CDR1 SGHDN, CDR2 FVKESK. CDR3: CASSQGPGGRNTEAFF. The DNA for the CDR3 is TGTGCCAGCAGCCAAGGACCAGGGGGGAGGAACACTGAAGCTTTCTTT.